The TCR beta chain under discussion was sequenced for a study of blood T cell repertoires in COVID-19. Source study methods: Amplified reference gene primers provided the basis for estimating nucleated cell counts. Clones were sequenced by immunoSEQ multiplex PCR, and TCRdb holds only the in-frame ones, with some missing. D and trimming come from the DNA, and the V and J calls and clone size come from that table. The table shows approximately 360,000 clones, with around 87% occurring only once. Germline loops: CDR1 SGDLS, CDR2 YYNGEE. Between the trimmed V and J ends, which lost 4 bases and 5 bases, there was a span of 13 bases. This CDR3 is built from 14 residues.

This chain links TRBV9 with TRBJ2-1, with D tentatively TRBD2 (5 bases). The receptor's source is a man younger than 35 with active or convalescent COVID-19. Source material: peripheral blood. The CDR3 DNA is TGTGCCAGCAGCCCCCAAGCGGTCCACAATGAGCAGTTCTTC. Encoded protein: CASSPQAVHNEQFF.